Given below is one T cell receptor beta chain in context. Its antigen is unidentified. The J segment lost 9 bases and the V segment lost 6 bases, leaving 10 bases of the junction unmatched. Germline V CDR1 and CDR2: SQVTM, ANQGSEA. This CDR3 is 12 amino acids long. Every bit of the isolated RNA underwent reverse transcription, so sequencing read expressed TCRB transcripts. Sequencing of naive, central memory and regulatory T cell samples gave an average of about 3.9 million reads. The assay was immunoSEQ multiplex PCR, and TCRdb's table has in-frame clones only and misses some. The sample lists some 500,000 clones, 11% occurring once. The data were obtained in a study of beta chain features in type 1 diabetes. General study points: In every one of the four CD4+ subsets, TCRB CDR3s were moderately but significantly shorter in Type 1 diabetes patients.

Sorting produced populations that all topped 98% purity. J is TRBJ1-1 and V is TRBV29-1, with 7 nucleotides matching TRBD1. Material for sequencing was naive CD4+ T cells from blood. The clonotype originates from a woman between 18 and 29 years old in good health. CDR3 nucleotide sequence: TGCAGCGTCAAGTCCGGGACAGAAAAAGCTTTCTTT. Protein: CSVKSGTEKAFF. The whole variable domain, remainder taken from reference TRBV29-1 and TRBJ1-1, is SAVISQKPSRDICQRGTSLTIQCQVDSQVTMMFWYRQQPGQSLTLIATANQGSEATYESGFVIDKFPISRPNLTFSTLTVSNMSPEDSSIYLCSVKSGTEKAFFGQGTRLTVV.